This T cell receptor beta chain was found in a study of blood T cells in healthy people across ages. It was with a sample-barcoded 5' primer and a J-beta primer mix that a second PCR of roughly 7 to 12 cycles was run. MiXCR, run by TCRdb on the 5' RACE reads, gives a single entry per CDR3 protein. The repertoire holds fewer than 2 million distinct CDR3 sequences, with around 42% as singletons. The sequence was obtained from a human donor in good health. The material sequenced was blood.

The CDR3 protein is CASSLWAGSDTEAFF. CDR3 sequence (DNA): TGTGCCAGCAGTTTATGGGCGGGTTCGGACACTGAAGCTTTCTTT. The rearrangement links TRBV27 to TRBJ1-1; D is unclear. The CDR3 has 15 residues. CDR1 and CDR2 from the germline V gene are MNHEY and SMNVEV (reference sequence). Deletions cut 1 base from V and 3 bases from J, with 12 bases between.